This T cell receptor (beta chain) was sequenced for a study of vaccination effects on CD4 cells after COVID-19. Sequencing was preceded by expansion of antigen-specific CD4+ T cells with viral peptide pools in the ViraFEST assay. Isolating CD4+ T cells followed about 11 days of culture. Vaccine recipients, nucleocapsid antibody negative, had no prior SARS-CoV-2 infection. After around 2 million PBMC were placed in each well, they were cultured with about 10 IU/ml IL-2 and 8 to 10 ug/ml peptides. As concerns this clone: The antigen is undetermined.

Points from the study as a whole: Marked clonal contraction of infection- and vaccine-induced clones was seen late after vaccination. Common cold coronaviruses were cross-recognized by only 1 of 255 vaccine-induced clones in healthy vaccinees.

The assay was immunoSEQ multiplex PCR, and TCRdb's table has in-frame clones only and misses some. The repertoire holds 70,000 or so clones, with roughly 74% as singletons. CDR1 and CDR2 (germline): SEHNR, FQNEAQ (reference sequence). The CDR3 contains 15 residues. With 7 bases removed from V and 1 base from J, the gap between germline ends came to 13 bases. V gene TRBV7-9 combines with J gene TRBJ2-2; perhaps TRBD2 as D (6 bases). This sequence was found in a human donor who received a COVID-19 vaccine. Source: CD4+ T cells from PBMCs cultured with HCoV-NL63 spike peptides, taken before COVID-19 vaccination. CDR3 sequence: CASMKGLMNTGELFF. DNA for the CDR3: TGTGCCAGCATGAAGGGACTTATGAACACCGGGGAGCTGTTTTTT.